The entry below describes one T cell receptor (beta chain). No antigen is known for it. Qualities for individual bases were not recorded, and no much larger clone is one base off. The data derive from a study of CD4 and CD8 cells across lung adenocarcinoma regions (dated by TCRdb to the late 2010s). About the full investigation: The study compared tumor centers with tumor margins to examine intratumor heterogeneity of the T cell receptor repertoire.

Library preparation was by PCR. Sequencer: HiSeq X Ten. TCRdb reworked the public reads: Q25 trimming with fastp, MiXCR clone assembly, productive beta chains retained. CDR3 protein duplicates are merged, each entry listing the most common genes and DNA. The sample includes under 8,500 distinct CDR3 sequences, with about 48% observed a single time. About 95% of the sample lies in the top ten. Patients with localized lung adenocarcinoma, a subtype of non-small cell lung cancer, were used as donors. The centers of localized lung adenocarcinomas were where the samples came from. For TCR repertoire analysis, CD8+ T cells taken from tumor tissue were profiled apart from CD4+ T cells. The CDR3 measures 13 amino acids from cysteine to phenylalanine. Only the CDR3 portion is preserved as DNA: 39 bases, with reading frame beginning at the first base. CDR1 and CDR2 were assigned from the germline V gene as ENHRY and SYGVKD.

The chain is encoded by TRBV10-3 joined to TRBJ2-5; the D element could tentatively be TRBD1 or TRBD2, as 7 bases agree for each. The J call may be wrong; the DNA end is better matched by TRBJ2-7. This TCR derives from a male donor with lung adenocarcinoma. The CD4 and CD8 labels of this study may be unreliable. Sequenced material: CD8+ T cells from the center of a lung tumor. Interpreted using the paper, the cell subset or site label stands for: tumor center region. The DNA sequence is as follows: TGTGCCATCTCTAGGGGGCGGGAGTACGAGCAGTACTTC. Its product reads: CAISRGREYEQYF.